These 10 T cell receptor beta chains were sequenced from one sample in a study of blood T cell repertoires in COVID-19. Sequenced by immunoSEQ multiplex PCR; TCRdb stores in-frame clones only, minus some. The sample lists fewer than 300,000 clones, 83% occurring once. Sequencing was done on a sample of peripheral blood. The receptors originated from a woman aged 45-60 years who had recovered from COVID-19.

The CDR3 here is CSAQGDNEQFF. The CDR3 coding sequence is TGCAGTGCTCAAGGGGACAATGAGCAGTTCTTC. The chain recombines TRBV20-1 with TRBJ2-1; D possibly corresponds to TRBD1 (5 bases). V was pared by 5 bases and J by 5 bases, with 7 bases between. This CDR3 is built from 11 residues. Germline values: CDR1 DFQATT, CDR2 SNEGSKA (reference sequence).

The CDR3 sequence: CASSKEKKQVNTGELFF. CDR3 nucleotides: TGTGCCAGCAGCAAAGAAAAAAAACAGGTTAACACCGGGGAGCTGTTTTTT. The chain joins TRBV21-1 to TRBJ2-2; the DNA was not used to check the table's D call, TRBD1. TRBV21-1 is a pseudogene locus. The CDR3 runs 17 residues.

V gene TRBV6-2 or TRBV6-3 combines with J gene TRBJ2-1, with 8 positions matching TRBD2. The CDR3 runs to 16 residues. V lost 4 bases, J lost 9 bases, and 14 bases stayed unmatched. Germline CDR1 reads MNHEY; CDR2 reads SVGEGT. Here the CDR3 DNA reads TGTGCCAGCAGTTCACTCGCCGGGAGGGCGTACCGTGAGCAGTTCTTC. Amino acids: CASSSLAGRAYREQFF.

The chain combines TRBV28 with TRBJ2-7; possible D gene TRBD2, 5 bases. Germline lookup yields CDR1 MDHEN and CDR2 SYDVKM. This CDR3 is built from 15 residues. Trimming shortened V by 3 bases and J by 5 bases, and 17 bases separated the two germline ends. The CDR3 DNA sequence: TGTGCCAGCAGTTTCAATCCGGGGTTGAGAGACGAGCAGTACTTC. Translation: CASSFNPGLRDEQYF.

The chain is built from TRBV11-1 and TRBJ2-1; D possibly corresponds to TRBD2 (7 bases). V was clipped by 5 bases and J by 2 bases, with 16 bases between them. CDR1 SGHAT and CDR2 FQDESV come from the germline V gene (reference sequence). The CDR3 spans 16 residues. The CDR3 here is CASSPRRGGPYNEQFF. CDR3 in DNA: TGTGCCAGCAGCCCCCGGAGGGGGGGGCCCTACAATGAGCAGTTCTTC. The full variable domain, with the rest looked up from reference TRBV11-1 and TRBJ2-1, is EAEVAQSPRYKITEKSQAVAFWCDPISGHATLYWYRQILGQGPELLVQFQDESVVDDSQLPKDRFSAERLKGVDSTLKIQPAELGDSAMYLCASSPRRGGPYNEQFFGPGTRLTVL.

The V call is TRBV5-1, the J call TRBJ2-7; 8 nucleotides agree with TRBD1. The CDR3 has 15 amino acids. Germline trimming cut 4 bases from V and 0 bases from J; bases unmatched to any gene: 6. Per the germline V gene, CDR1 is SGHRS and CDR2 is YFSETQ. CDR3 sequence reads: CASSAGQVSSYEQYF. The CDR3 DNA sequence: TGCGCCAGCAGCGCGGGACAGGTGAGCTCCTACGAGCAGTACTTC.

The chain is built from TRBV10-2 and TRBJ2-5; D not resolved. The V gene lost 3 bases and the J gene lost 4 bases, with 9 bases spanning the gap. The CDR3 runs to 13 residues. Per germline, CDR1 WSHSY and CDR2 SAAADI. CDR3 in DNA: TGCGCCAGCAGTGAAGCCCACGGAGAGACCCAGTACTTC. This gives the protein CASSEAHGETQYF.

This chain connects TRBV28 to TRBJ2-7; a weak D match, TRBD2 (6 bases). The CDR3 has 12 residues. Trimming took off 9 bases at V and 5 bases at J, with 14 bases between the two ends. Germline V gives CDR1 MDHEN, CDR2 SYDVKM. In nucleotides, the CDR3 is TGTGCCAGGGTCGGGGAGGTTAACGAGCAGTACTTC. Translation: CARVGEVNEQYF. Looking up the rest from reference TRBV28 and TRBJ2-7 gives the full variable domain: DVKVTQSSRYLVKRTGEKVFLECVQDMDHENMFWYRQDPGLGLRLIYFSYDVKMKEKGDIPEGYSVSREKKERFSLILESASTNQTSMYLCARVGEVNEQYFGPGTRLTVT.

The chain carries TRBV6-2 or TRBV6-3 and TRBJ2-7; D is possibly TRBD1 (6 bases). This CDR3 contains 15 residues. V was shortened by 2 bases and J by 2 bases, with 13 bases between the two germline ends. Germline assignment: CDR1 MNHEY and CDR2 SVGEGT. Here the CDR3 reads CASSYQTGQTYEQYF. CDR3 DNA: TGTGCCAGCAGTTACCAGACAGGCCAAACCTACGAGCAGTACTTC.

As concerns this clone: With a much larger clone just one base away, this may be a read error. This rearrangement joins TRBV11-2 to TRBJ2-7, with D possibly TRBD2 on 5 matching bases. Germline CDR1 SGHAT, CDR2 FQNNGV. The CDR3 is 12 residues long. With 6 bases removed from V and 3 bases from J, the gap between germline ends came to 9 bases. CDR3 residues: CASSSGDYEQYF. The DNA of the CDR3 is TGTGCCAGCAGTTCCGGGGACTACGAGCAGTACTTC.